What follows are 14 T cell receptor beta chains derived from one specimen sequenced in a study of beta chain features in type 1 diabetes. General study points: All four CD4+ subsets of Type 1 diabetes patients contained TCRB CDR3s that were moderately but significantly shorter.

Expressed TCRB transcripts were sequenced because the isolated RNA had all been reverse transcribed beforehand. Repertoires were generated with immunoSEQ multiplex PCR, while TCRdb's copy carries only in-frame clones and drops some. The sample consists of 300,000 to 350,000 clones, 13% of them appearing once. These TCRs' antigens remain unknown. Sequenced input: naive CD4+ T cells from blood. Receptor source: a woman younger than 35 with type 1 diabetes.

This chain connects TRBV4-2 to TRBJ1-1; D is possibly TRBD1 (5 bases). V dropped 1 base and J dropped 5 bases, with 11 bases sitting between them. The CDR3 spans 14 residues. Germline V gene sequence: CDR1 LGHNA, CDR2 YNFKEQ. CDR3 sequence (DNA): TGTGCCAGCAGCCAAGGGGCCGGGGGGACTGAAGCTTTCTTT. Protein product: CASSQGAGGTEAFF.

The chain has TRBV18 and TRBJ2-6, with a possible D match to TRBD1 (6 bases). V lost 2 bases, J lost 0 bases, and 8 bases lay in between. The germline V gene has CDR1 KGHSH and CDR2 LQKENI. This CDR3 spans 16 amino acids. The CDR3 region has the DNA TGTGCCAGCTCACCAGGACAGATCTCTGGGGCCAACGTCCTGACTTTC. Amino acids: CASSPGQISGANVLTF.

The rearrangement links TRBV5-4 to TRBJ2-2; D gene uncertain. Germline V gene sequence: CDR1 SGHNT, CDR2 YYREEE (reference sequence). CDR3 size: 15 residues. The V gene lost 0 bases and the J gene lost 4 bases, with 10 bases spanning the gap. The CDR3 protein is CASSLVPVSTGELFF. CDR3 DNA sequence: TGTGCCAGCAGCTTGGTGCCGGTTAGCACCGGGGAGCTGTTTTTT.

This clone has a handful of counts. V usage is TRBV27 and J usage is TRBJ2-3; TRBD1 matches 9 bases. The CDR3 runs to 16 residues. V dropped 4 bases and J dropped 2; count of bases not matched to a gene: 7. Germline V lookup: CDR1 MNHEY, CDR2 SMNVEV (reference sequence). CDR3 DNA: TGTGCCAGCAGTTCCCACAGGGGGCGAGACACAGATACGCAGTATTTT. It yields the protein CASSSHRGRDTDTQYF.

This clone was picked up a small number of times. The chain recombines TRBV7-2 with TRBJ2-2; perhaps TRBD1 as D (6 bases). The ends were cut back, 3 bases at V and 0 bases at J, with 8 bases in the middle. The CDR3 is made up of 15 amino acids. Germline CDR1 and CDR2: SGHTA and FQGNSA. CDR3 region: CASSLTGTNTGELFF. In DNA form, the CDR3 reads TGTGCCAGCAGCTTGACAGGCACGAACACCGGGGAGCTGTTTTTT.

In this sample, this clone turned up a few times. This sequence joins TRBV5-1 and TRBJ2-4, with 10 bases fitting TRBD1. The trim removed 4 bases at V and 7 bases at J, leaving 14 bases unmatched. This CDR3 has 17 residues. From germline, CDR1 is SGHRS and CDR2 YFSETQ. CDR3 in amino acids: CASSPGLMGQGKNIQYF. The CDR3, as DNA: TGCGCCAGCAGCCCGGGACTTATGGGACAGGGGAAGAACATTCAGTACTTC.

This rearrangement joins TRBV7-2 to TRBJ1-2; 9 bases match TRBD1. V lost 6 bases to trimming and J lost 8 bases; unmatched junction nucleotides: 13. This CDR3 has 15 residues. Germline CDR1 is SGHTA and CDR2 is FQGNSA. As DNA, the CDR3 is TGTGCCAGCAGACCCGAAACAGGGGGCGGAATAGGCTACACCTTC. It codes for CASRPETGGGIGYTF. The whole variable domain, filled in from reference TRBV7-2 and TRBJ1-2, reads GAGVSQSPSNKVTEKGKDVELRCDPISGHTALYWYRQSLGQGLEFLIYFQGNSAPDKSGLPSDRFSAERTGGSVSTLTIQRTQQEDSAVYLCASRPETGGGIGYTFGSGTRLTVV.

This chain uses TRBV5-4 with TRBJ1-2; 8 bases line up with TRBD1. Trimming removed 4 bases from V and 8 bases from J; junction bases left unmatched: 7. Germline values: CDR1 SGHNT, CDR2 YYREEE (reference sequence). The CDR3 has 13 residues. The CDR3 protein is CASSPWTGQGYTF. The DNA for the CDR3 is TGTGCCAGCAGCCCCTGGACAGGGCAAGGCTACACCTTC. Based on the CDR3 plus reference TRBV5-4 and TRBJ1-2, the full variable domain is ETGVTQSPTHLIKTRGQQVTLRCSSQSGHNTVSWYQQALGQGPQFIFQYYREEENGRGNFPPRFSGLQFPNYSSELNVNALELDDSALYLCASSPWTGQGYTFGSGTRLTVV.

The genes are TRBV11-2 and TRBJ1-2; 8 nucleotides align to TRBD1. Trimming cost V 1 base and J 7 bases; bases outside gene matches: 8. The CDR3 spans 15 residues. The germline CDR1 and CDR2 sequences are SGHAT and FQNNGV. DNA for the CDR3: TGTGCCAGCAGCTTAGTGGGCCAGGGGGCGCGTGGCTACACCTTC. Protein sequence: CASSLVGQGARGYTF. Looking up the rest from reference TRBV11-2 and TRBJ1-2 gives the full variable domain: EAGVAQSPRYKIIEKRQSVAFWCNPISGHATLYWYQQILGQGPKLLIQFQNNGVVDDSQLPKDRFSAERLKGVDSTLKIQPAKLEDSAVYLCASSLVGQGARGYTFGSGTRLTVV.

This clone was seen more than once but under ten times. The chain carries TRBV2 and TRBJ2-1, with D uncertain. Germline loops: CDR1 SNHLY, CDR2 FYNNEI. The CDR3 is made up of 15 amino acids. The germline V and J ends were trimmed by 11 bases and 2 bases, with 19 bases remaining between them. CDR3: CAGARSSEPYNEQFF. DNA for the CDR3: TGTGCCGGCGCTCGGTCATCGGAGCCCTACAATGAGCAGTTCTTC.

The V and J genes are TRBV11-2 and TRBJ2-7; D may be TRBD1 (5 bases). The CDR3 loop spans 13 amino acids. V dropped 1 base and J dropped 4 bases, with 8 bases sitting between them. The V gene's germline CDR1 is SGHAT and CDR2 FQNNGV. The CDR3 DNA reads as TGTGCCAGCAGCTTAGGCGACAGATACGAGCAGTACGTC. Translating it yields CASSLGDRYEQYV.

This clone was recorded a few times. The genes are TRBV5-1 and TRBJ2-7, with unresolved D. The germline gives CDR1 SGHRS, CDR2 YFSETQ. The CDR3 contains 14 residues. V was trimmed by 0 bases and J by 2 bases, leaving 9 bases between them. The CDR3 spells CASSLVAMTYEQYF. CDR3 nucleotides: TGCGCCAGCAGCTTGGTAGCCATGACCTACGAGCAGTACTTC.

The chain carries TRBV5-4 and TRBJ1-3, with 9 positions matching TRBD1. CDR1 is SGHNT, CDR2 YYREEE, per germline (reference sequence). This CDR3 is 15 amino acids long. V gave up 5 bases and J gave up 4 bases; unmatched junction bases: 7. CDR3 loop: CASSLQGARGNTIYF. In nucleotides, the CDR3 is TGTGCCAGCAGTCTACAGGGGGCGCGAGGAAACACCATATATTTT.

This clone was seen only a few times. The chain is built from TRBV11-2 and TRBJ1-2; D not certain. CDR3 length: 13 residues. Deletions cut 1 base from V and 6 bases from J, with 9 bases between. CDR1 is SGHAT, CDR2 FQNNGV, per germline. CDR3 in amino acids: CASSLVGENGYTF. In nucleotides, the CDR3 is TGTGCCAGCAGCTTAGTGGGAGAGAATGGCTACACCTTC.